Listed below are T cell receptor beta chains from one sample, sequenced in a study of early T cells in non-severe SARS-CoV-2 infection. TCRdb ran MiXCR on the 5' RACE reads and lists one entry per CDR3 protein. This repertoire shows about 58,000 distinct CDR3 sequences, about 13% found once; its top ten account for roughly a tenth. Sequenced: whole blood. The receptors here all came from an adult who was a healthcare worker with PCR-confirmed SARS-CoV-2 infection or an uninfected control (not recorded which). The CDR3 runs from the conserved cysteine through the conserved F or W.

v_gene: TRBV5-1; j_gene: TRBJ2-1; CDR3aa: CASSLGESGNNEQFF
v_gene: TRBV29-1; j_gene: TRBJ2-3; CDR3aa: CSVDGDRGMDTQYF
v_gene: TRBV28; j_gene: TRBJ2-1; CDR3aa: CASSSDRDKFF
v_gene: TRBV11-2; j_gene: TRBJ2-3; CDR3aa: CASSFGLGLAFGTQYF
v_gene: TRBV27; j_gene: TRBJ2-2; CDR3aa: CASSYLVAGLGGELFF
v_gene: TRBV7-2; j_gene: TRBJ1-1; CDR3aa: CASSLLRSSRDTEVFF
v_gene: TRBV24-1; j_gene: TRBJ2-1; CDR3aa: CATSDFSNNEQFF
v_gene: TRBV20-1; j_gene: TRBJ1-4; CDR3aa: CSAPPVPRTNEKLFF
v_gene: TRBV29-1; j_gene: TRBJ2-1; CDR3aa: CSGGHYNEQFF
v_gene: TRBV7-2; j_gene: TRBJ2-3; CDR3aa: CASSLRLNGPNTQYF
v_gene: TRBV6-5; j_gene: TRBJ1-1; CDR3aa: CASTSVGTEAFF
v_gene: TRBV19; j_gene: TRBJ1-5; CDR3aa: CASSIVSGGQPQHF
v_gene: TRBV27; j_gene: TRBJ2-3; CDR3aa: CASSFGQGPDTQYF
v_gene: TRBV5-5; j_gene: TRBJ2-5; CDR3aa: CASSLSAGRETQYF
v_gene: TRBV12-5; j_gene: TRBJ2-4; CDR3aa: CASGLKNIQYF
v_gene: TRBV27; j_gene: TRBJ2-5; CDR3aa: CASMTRETQYF
v_gene: TRBV12-3/TRBV12-4; j_gene: TRBJ1-5; CDR3aa: CASSLRWGEQPQHF
v_gene: TRBV28; j_gene: TRBJ1-2; CDR3aa: CASSRNGYTF
v_gene: TRBV4-1; j_gene: TRBJ2-7; CDR3aa: CASSQLTSGAYEQYF
v_gene: TRBV10-1; j_gene: TRBJ2-2; CDR3aa: CASSVSRRNTGELFF
v_gene: TRBV11-2; j_gene: TRBJ2-3; CDR3aa: CASSDGQGVTDTQYF
v_gene: TRBV6-5; j_gene: TRBJ2-1; CDR3aa: CASSSWDGNNEQFF
v_gene: TRBV7-2; j_gene: TRBJ2-7; CDR3aa: CASSPFGNYEQYF
v_gene: TRBV20-1; j_gene: TRBJ1-2; CDR3aa: CSAQRGSYGYTF
v_gene: TRBV20-1; j_gene: TRBJ2-5; CDR3aa: CSVHNGQGGTQYF
v_gene: TRBV20-1; j_gene: TRBJ2-3; CDR3aa: CSASRTLALSTDTQYF
v_gene: TRBV18; j_gene: TRBJ2-1; CDR3aa: CASSPPGLFGYGDNEQFF
v_gene: TRBV29-1; j_gene: TRBJ2-5; CDR3aa: CSVFGDREAAETQYF
v_gene: TRBV4-2; j_gene: TRBJ2-7; CDR3aa: CASSPRGGQAYEQYF
v_gene: TRBV5-1; j_gene: TRBJ1-4; CDR3aa: CASSGGSPATNEKLFF
v_gene: TRBV20-1; j_gene: TRBJ2-3; CDR3aa: CSAPRAGARDTQYF
v_gene: TRBV3-1; j_gene: TRBJ2-5; CDR3aa: CASSRTIFKETQYF
v_gene: TRBV3-1; j_gene: TRBJ2-4; CDR3aa: CASSPDRNIQYF
v_gene: TRBV23-1; j_gene: TRBJ2-3; CDR3aa: CASGSGRVEPGDTQYF
v_gene: TRBV9; j_gene: TRBJ2-4; CDR3aa: CASSVGAAFKNIQYF
v_gene: TRBV30; j_gene: TRBJ2-5; CDR3aa: CAWSVMRAETQYF
v_gene: TRBV20-1; j_gene: TRBJ2-7; CDR3aa: CSAPAGSSYEQYF
v_gene: TRBV7-9; j_gene: TRBJ2-3; CDR3aa: CASSSLRGALEWYF
v_gene: TRBV12-3/TRBV12-4; j_gene: TRBJ2-5; CDR3aa: CASILGGASYQETQYF
v_gene: TRBV24-1; j_gene: TRBJ2-1; CDR3aa: CATSTGREQFF
v_gene: TRBV5-6; j_gene: TRBJ1-4; CDR3aa: CASSWTGGREKLFF
v_gene: TRBV15; j_gene: TRBJ2-5; CDR3aa: CATSRDPPRTGRESETQYF
v_gene: TRBV5-1; j_gene: TRBJ2-2; CDR3aa: CASSSAGGPTGELFF
v_gene: TRBV28; j_gene: TRBJ2-7; CDR3aa: CASSLTGLTYEQYF
v_gene: TRBV27; j_gene: TRBJ2-1; CDR3aa: CASSPPRTSGIGEQFF
v_gene: TRBV7-9; j_gene: TRBJ2-3; CDR3aa: CASSSVGHADTQYF
v_gene: TRBV28; j_gene: TRBJ1-2; CDR3aa: CASSGAQLQYYYGYTF
v_gene: TRBV12-3/TRBV12-4; j_gene: TRBJ2-7; CDR3aa: CASRQTGAYEQYF
v_gene: TRBV27; j_gene: TRBJ1-1; CDR3aa: CASSSNMNTEAFF
v_gene: TRBV2; j_gene: TRBJ2-3; CDR3aa: CASSDQPLVSADTQYF
v_gene: TRBV19; j_gene: TRBJ2-4; CDR3aa: CASSLYVTAKNIQYF
v_gene: TRBV29-1; j_gene: TRBJ2-1; CDR3aa: CSVSGGARNEQFF
v_gene: TRBV3-1; j_gene: TRBJ1-3; CDR3aa: CASSLRGGNTIYF
v_gene: TRBV24-1; j_gene: TRBJ1-2; CDR3aa: CATSDGGYGYTF
v_gene: TRBV2; j_gene: TRBJ1-2; CDR3aa: CASEGQNYGYTF